This T cell receptor (beta chain) was found in a study of liver allograft versus peripheral blood T cells. Whole-study context: Within transplanted livers, the T cell receptor repertoires were examined and compared against the repertoires present in the peripheral blood of liver transplant recipients.

Study outcomes and limitations: It was reported that the T cell receptor repertoires found inside liver allografts differed from those that were detected in peripheral blood.

With V trimmed by 3 bases and J by 5 bases, 8 bases remained unmatched. The V gene's germline CDR1 is SGHRS and CDR2 YFSETQ. This CDR3 has 15 amino acids. TCRdb ran MiXCR on the reads and lists one entry per CDR3 protein. The profile shows 500 or so distinct CDR3 sequences, around 13% of them singletons. This clonotype counts as medium-sized. The antigen is unknown. The chain recombines TRBV5-1 with TRBJ2-1; 7 bases are a match to TRBD1. This clonotype originated in a human patient who had a liver transplant. The T cells may come from the graft donor. The CDR3 DNA reads as TGCGCCAGCAGCTCGACCGACAGGGAGAACAATGAGCAGTTCTTC. This codes for CASSSTDRENNEQFF.